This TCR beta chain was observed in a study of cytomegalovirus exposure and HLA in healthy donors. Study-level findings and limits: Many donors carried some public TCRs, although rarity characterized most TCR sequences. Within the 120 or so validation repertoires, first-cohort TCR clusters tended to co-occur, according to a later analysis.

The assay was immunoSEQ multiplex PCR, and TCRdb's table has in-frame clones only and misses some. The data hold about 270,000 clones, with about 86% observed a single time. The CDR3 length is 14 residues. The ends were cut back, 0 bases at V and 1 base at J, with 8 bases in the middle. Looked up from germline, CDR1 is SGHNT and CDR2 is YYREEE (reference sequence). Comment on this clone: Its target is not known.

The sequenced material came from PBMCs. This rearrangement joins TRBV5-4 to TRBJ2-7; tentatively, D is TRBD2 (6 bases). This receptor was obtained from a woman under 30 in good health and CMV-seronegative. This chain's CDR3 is CASSLARGSYEQYF. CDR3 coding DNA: TGTGCCAGCAGCTTGGCCCGGGGGTCCTACGAGCAGTACTTC.